This T cell receptor (beta chain) was identified during a study of cytomegalovirus exposure and HLA in healthy donors (dated by TCRdb to 2016 to 2017). With respect to the entire study: The approximately 710 repertoires of the first cohort and the roughly 120 validation repertoires were produced on the same platform, according to a later analysis. To predict cytomegalovirus infection status, the study combined high-throughput TCR immunosequencing, statistical association of individual TCRs with disease status, and machine learning. The aim of the study was to test whether cataloging public T cell receptors could identify signatures of past pathogen exposure. Besides the first cohort of under 700 subjects, a separate validation cohort made up of 120 different subjects was used.

The donors were included in the validation cohort of approximately 130 subjects, a group kept apart from the roughly 670-subject first cohort. Libraries came from the immunoSEQ multiplex PCR assay. As for how the authors treated the data: A statistical classification framework was developed to diagnose cytomegalovirus status using the catalog of TCR beta chain sequences. The source is immuneACCESS, and TCRdb retained only in-frame sequences with V and J called. Part of the clones is not carried over; for the studies checked, unresolved V genes explain less than half of this, and the remainder is unexplained. That table is the source of V, J and clone size, and D and trimming were worked out from the DNA. In all, the sample holds about 400,000 clones, and 86% of those were seen once. The top ten clonotypes cover around 0.8% of the sample. Comment on this clone: Which antigen it targets is not known. The sample holds no much larger clone one base away, and base qualities are not on file.

The CDR3 runs 16 amino acids, cysteine and phenylalanine included. Just the 48-base CDR3 DNA is kept, in frame starting at base 1. CDR1 and CDR2 (WSHSY, SAAADI) derive from the germline V gene. The V end gives up 7 bases and the J end 4 bases, leaving 10 bases in the junction not matched to a gene. What the research found in general, with its limitations: A later analysis lacked HLA typing for the validation cohort, so it scored co-occurrence in that cohort across all 120 or so repertoires. The authors suggested that the approach could potentially be extended to other disease states and immunological phenotypes. In vitro tests confirmed that a few of the cytomegalovirus-associated TCR beta chains recognize cytomegalovirus antigens. In a later analysis, TCRs clustered in the first cohort were found to also tend to co-occur in the approximately 120 validation repertoires, with roughly 93% of cluster scores above 0. Across donors, most TCR sequences were observed very rarely, whereas some public TCRs were present in many individuals. The study listed 150 to 200 TCR beta chains as associated with cytomegalovirus. Cytomegalovirus status was reported to be diagnosed by the classifier with high specificity and sensitivity in both the original and validation cohorts.

The sequencing sample was made of PBMCs. The rearrangement combines TRBV10-2 with TRBJ2-7, and 13 junction bases match TRBD2. This receptor was obtained from a woman under 30 in good health and CMV-seronegative. At the DNA level, the sequence is TGCGCCAGCATCTCTAGGACTAGCGGGAGTGGTTACGAGCAGTACTTC. It is translated as CASISRTSGSGYEQYF.